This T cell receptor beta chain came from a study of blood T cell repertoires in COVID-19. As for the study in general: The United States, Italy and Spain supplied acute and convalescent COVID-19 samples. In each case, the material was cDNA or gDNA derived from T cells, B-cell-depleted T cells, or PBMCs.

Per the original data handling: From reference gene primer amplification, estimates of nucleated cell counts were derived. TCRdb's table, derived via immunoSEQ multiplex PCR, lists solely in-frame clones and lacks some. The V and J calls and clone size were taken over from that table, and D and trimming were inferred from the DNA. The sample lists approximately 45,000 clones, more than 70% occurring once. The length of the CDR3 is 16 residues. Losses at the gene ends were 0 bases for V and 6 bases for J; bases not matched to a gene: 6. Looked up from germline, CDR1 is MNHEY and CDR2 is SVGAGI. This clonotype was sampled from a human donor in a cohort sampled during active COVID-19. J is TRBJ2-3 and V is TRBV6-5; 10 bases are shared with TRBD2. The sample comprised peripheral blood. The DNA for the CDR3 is TGTGCCAGCAGTTACTCGCCTAGCGGGGGATGGGATACGCAGTATTTT. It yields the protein CASSYSPSGGWDTQYF.